A selection of T cell receptor beta chains follows, all from one sample in a study of post-analysis software for immune sequencing data. TCRdb independently ran MiXCR on the PCR reads; one entry per CDR3 protein. Here the sample spans about 620,000 distinct CDR3 sequences, roughly 45% being singletons. Sequencing was carried out using blood. The source is a girl aged 10-17 years with multiple sclerosis. CDR3s include the opening cysteine and the closing phenylalanine or tryptophan. Fields, in order: clone size, J gene, V gene, D gene, CDR3 DNA, CDR3 protein. A D gene is named only where the DNA matches it firmly. Not every row has a clone size; where given, it reads once, few, many or a size class.

size: few
J: TRBJ1-2
V: TRBV12-3/TRBV12-4
D: NA
DNA: TGTGCCAGCAGTTTAATCGGGACATACTATGGCTACACCTTC
CDR3: CASSLIGTYYGYTF

size: NA
J: TRBJ2-3
V: TRBV6-2/TRBV6-3
D: NA
DNA: TGTGCCAGCAACCAAACAGGGAGGAAGCGGTATTTT
CDR3: CASNQTGRKRYF

size: NA
J: TRBJ1-1
V: TRBV12-3/TRBV12-4
D: TRBD1
DNA: TGTGCCAGCAGTAGACAGGGAGACACTGAAGCTTTCTTT
CDR3: CASSRQGDTEAFF

size: NA
J: TRBJ2-3
V: TRBV9
D: TRBD2
DNA: TGTGCCAGCAGCGCTAGCGGGCCATTGAGAGATACGCAGTATTTT
CDR3: CASSASGPLRDTQYF

size: few
J: TRBJ2-3
V: TRBV12-3/TRBV12-4
D: TRBD1
DNA: TGTGCCAGCATCCGGGACAGCAAGTTTGATACGCAGTATTTT
CDR3: CASIRDSKFDTQYF

size: NA
J: TRBJ1-1
V: TRBV7-9
D: TRBD1
DNA: TGTGCCAGCAGCTTCTTGACAGGGACACCCCGGGGCACTGAAGCTTTCTTT
CDR3: CASSFLTGTPRGTEAFF

size: NA
J: TRBJ2-3
V: TRBV29-1
D: TRBD1
DNA: TGCAGCGTGCCGGGACAGGGAGGCACAGATACGCAGTATTTT
CDR3: CSVPGQGGTDTQYF

size: few
J: TRBJ1-2
V: TRBV20-1
D: NA
DNA: TGCAGCGCTAGCCTTGATGGGCCTGGCTACACCTTC
CDR3: CSASLDGPGYTF

size: NA
J: TRBJ1-6
V: TRBV6-1
D: NA
DNA: TGTGCCAGCAGTGCGACTGCCACCCTCCACTTT
CDR3: CASSATATLHF

size: NA
J: TRBJ1-1
V: TRBV10-3
D: NA
DNA: TGTGCCATCAGTGACCCCGGGACGGCGAACACTGAAGCTTTCTTT
CDR3: CAISDPGTANTEAFF

size: NA
J: TRBJ2-5
V: TRBV3-1
D: NA
DNA: TGTGCCAGCAGCCATGAGGGGCGAGCTATCCAAGAGACCCAGTACTTC
CDR3: CASSHEGRAIQETQYF

size: few
J: TRBJ2-5
V: TRBV9
D: TRBD1
DNA: TGTGCCAGCAGCGTTGGCGGGACAGGGACCCAAGAGACCCAGTACTTC
CDR3: CASSVGGTGTQETQYF

size: NA
J: TRBJ1-1
V: TRBV12-3/TRBV12-4
D: NA
DNA: TGTGCCAGCGGGGGGCCCGGCACTGAAGCTTTCTTT
CDR3: CASGGPGTEAFF

size: NA
J: TRBJ2-7
V: TRBV6-6
D: TRBD1
DNA: TGTGCCAGCAGATCGACAGAGGACAGGGGTTTCTACGAGCAGTACTTC
CDR3: CASRSTEDRGFYEQYF

size: NA
J: TRBJ1-1
V: TRBV12-3/TRBV12-4
D: TRBD1
DNA: TGTGCCAGCAGTCCCTTCGGGACAGGGACCGTGAACACTGAAGCTTTCTTT
CDR3: CASSPFGTGTVNTEAFF

size: NA
J: TRBJ2-7
V: TRBV6-1
D: TRBD2
DNA: TGTGCCAGCAGGATTGGGACTAGTCGGTACGAGCAGTACTTC
CDR3: CASRIGTSRYEQYF

size: many
J: TRBJ2-7
V: TRBV29-1
D: NA
DNA: TGCAGCGTTGTCGGGACCTACGAGCAGTACTTC
CDR3: CSVVGTYEQYF

size: NA
J: TRBJ2-3
V: TRBV6-4
D: TRBD2
DNA: TGTGCCAGCAGTGTGACTAGCGGGGACACAGATACGCAGTATTTT
CDR3: CASSVTSGDTDTQYF

size: NA
J: TRBJ1-2
V: TRBV5-1
D: NA
DNA: TGCGCCAGCAGCGCCCGCTATCGGGGTGGATATGGCTACACCTTC
CDR3: CASSARYRGGYGYTF

size: few
J: TRBJ1-1
V: TRBV4-1
D: TRBD1
DNA: TGCGCCAGCAGCCAAGATCAGCACAGGGGAGCCACTGAAGCTTTCTTT
CDR3: CASSQDQHRGATEAFF

size: NA
J: TRBJ2-7
V: TRBV12-3/TRBV12-4
D: NA
DNA: TGTGCCAGCAGTTTAGTATCCGGGATCTCCTACGAGCAGTACTTC
CDR3: CASSLVSGISYEQYF

size: NA
J: TRBJ1-6
V: TRBV19
D: TRBD1
DNA: TGTGCCAGTAGCAGGGGGCAGCGTAATTCACCCCTCCACTTT
CDR3: CASSRGQRNSPLHF

size: NA
J: TRBJ2-7
V: TRBV4-1
D: NA
DNA: TGCGCCAGCAGCCAAGATTCGACATCCTACGAGCAGTACTTC
CDR3: CASSQDSTSYEQYF

size: few
J: TRBJ2-3
V: TRBV7-8
D: NA
DNA: TGTGCCAGCAGGATCCAGAGGGCTGATGATACGCAGTATTTT
CDR3: CASRIQRADDTQYF

size: few
J: TRBJ2-5
V: TRBV27
D: NA
DNA: TGTGCCAGCAGTTTACACGGCCAAGAGACCCAGTACTTC
CDR3: CASSLHGQETQYF

size: few
J: TRBJ1-2
V: TRBV24-1
D: TRBD1
DNA: TGTGCCACCAAAGCCCGGGACAGGCCCTTCTCTAACTATGGCTACACCTTC
CDR3: CATKARDRPFSNYGYTF

size: NA
J: TRBJ1-2
V: TRBV7-9
D: NA
DNA: TGTGCCAGCAGCTTAGTCCACGGCGCCTATGGCTACACCTTC
CDR3: CASSLVHGAYGYTF

size: NA
J: TRBJ2-1
V: TRBV20-1
D: NA
DNA: TGCAGTGCTAGAGGGGATGGGGGCCTCTACGAGCAGTTCTTC
CDR3: CSARGDGGLYEQFF

size: NA
J: TRBJ2-3
V: TRBV12-3/TRBV12-4
D: TRBD2
DNA: TGTGCCAGCAGTCTCGGTAGCGGGAGGGCGAAGGATACGCAGTATTTT
CDR3: CASSLGSGRAKDTQYF

size: NA
J: TRBJ2-3
V: TRBV20-1
D: TRBD2
DNA: TGCAGTGCTTTAACCGGACTAGCGGGGGACACAGATACGCAGTATTTT
CDR3: CSALTGLAGDTDTQYF

size: NA
J: TRBJ2-7
V: TRBV7-2
D: TRBD1
DNA: TGTGCCAGCAGCTTAGCGTGGACAGGGGGCGCCTACGAGCAGTACTTC
CDR3: CASSLAWTGGAYEQYF

size: few
J: TRBJ1-2
V: TRBV12-3/TRBV12-4
D: NA
DNA: TGTGCCAGCAGTTCCGATAACTATGGCTACACCTTC
CDR3: CASSSDNYGYTF

size: NA
J: TRBJ2-3
V: TRBV12-3/TRBV12-4
D: TRBD2
DNA: TGTGCCAGCAGTTGGCTAGCGGGAGGAGAAGATACGCAGTATTTT
CDR3: CASSWLAGGEDTQYF

size: few
J: TRBJ1-2
V: TRBV12-3/TRBV12-4
D: NA
DNA: TGTGCCAGCAGACCGACGGACCGATTGAGAGGCTACACCTTC
CDR3: CASRPTDRLRGYTF

size: NA
J: TRBJ2-5
V: TRBV5-4
D: TRBD2
DNA: TGTGCCAGCAGTTTGCGGGAGAGAGAGACCCAGTACTTC
CDR3: CASSLRERETQYF

size: NA
J: TRBJ1-1
V: TRBV10-3
D: NA
DNA: TGTGCCATCAGTGATCCGTTTGTCAGGGGGAACACTGAAGCTTTCTTT
CDR3: CAISDPFVRGNTEAFF

size: NA
J: TRBJ1-4
V: TRBV7-8
D: NA
DNA: TGTGCCAGCAGCGGACGTATAGGGGCCTCCACTAATGAAAAACTGTTTTTT
CDR3: CASSGRIGASTNEKLFF

size: NA
J: TRBJ2-1
V: TRBV24-1
D: TRBD1
DNA: TGTGCCACCAGCGGGACAGGGGGCAATGAGCAGTTCTTC
CDR3: CATSGTGGNEQFF

size: few
J: TRBJ2-4
V: TRBV20-1
D: TRBD1
DNA: TGCAGTGCTAGAGATCTACAGGGGTCCAAAAACATTCAGTACTTC
CDR3: CSARDLQGSKNIQYF

size: NA
J: TRBJ2-6
V: TRBV20-1
D: NA
DNA: TGCAGTGCGGATGTAACAGGGTCAGCCGGGACCAACGTCCTGACTTTC
CDR3: CSADVTGSAGTNVLTF

size: NA
J: TRBJ2-5
V: TRBV13
D: NA
DNA: TGTGCCAGCAGCTCAAACACGGGGGCGACCCAGTACTTC
CDR3: CASSSNTGATQYF

size: NA
J: TRBJ1-1
V: TRBV12-3/TRBV12-4
D: NA
DNA: TGTGCCAGCAGTTGGACCTTAAACACTGAAGCTTTCTTT
CDR3: CASSWTLNTEAFF

size: NA
J: TRBJ2-3
V: TRBV12-3/TRBV12-4
D: NA
DNA: TGTGCCAGCAGTTTTCCGGATCTCCTTCATACGCAGTATTTT
CDR3: CASSFPDLLHTQYF

size: NA
J: TRBJ2-1
V: TRBV12-3/TRBV12-4
D: TRBD2
DNA: TGTGCCAGCAGTGACGGGACTAGCGGTACAACCTACAATGAGCAGTTCTTC
CDR3: CASSDGTSGTTYNEQFF

size: few
J: TRBJ1-2
V: TRBV6-5
D: NA
DNA: TGTGCCAGCAGTCCAGTTCAGCTGGGCGGCTACACCTTC
CDR3: CASSPVQLGGYTF

size: few
J: TRBJ2-5
V: TRBV4-1
D: TRBD2
DNA: TGCGCCAGCAGCCAAGAGGTTCTAGCGGGGGAGACCCAGTACTTC
CDR3: CASSQEVLAGETQYF

size: NA
J: TRBJ2-5
V: TRBV12-3/TRBV12-4
D: NA
DNA: TGTGCCAGCAACTCAAGATGGGGCCAAGAGACCCAGTACTTC
CDR3: CASNSRWGQETQYF